The TCR beta chain under discussion was sequenced for a study of chemoradiotherapy in HPV16-positive cancers. Regarding the study as a whole: HPV-specific T cells were functionally defined from only a couple of HPV16-positive patients.

The CDR3 extends over 15 amino acids. Germline V CDR1 and CDR2: MDHEN, SYDVKM. Trimming stripped 2 bases from V and 0 bases from J, with 10 bases between. Measured with immunoSEQ multiplex PCR; TCRdb has only the in-frame clones, and not every one. The table records 20,000 or so clones, approximately 89% of them present only once. About this clone: Its antigen is still unknown.

The chain employs TRBV28 and TRBJ1-1; no clear D gene. This specimen consisted of blood, obtained from a patient who underwent chemoradiotherapy. The receptor comes from a human donor with HPV-associated anogenital cancer. This chain's CDR3 is CASSLNGQMNTEAFF. CDR3 sequence (DNA): TGTGCCAGCAGTTTAAATGGGCAAATGAACACTGAAGCTTTCTTT.